Presented here are 9 T cell receptor beta chains from one specimen sequenced in a study of T cell repertoires in cytomegalovirus infection. TCRdb fed the reads into MiXCR, producing one record per CDR3 protein. The sample lists 550,000 to 700,000 distinct CDR3 sequences, around two fifths occurring once. Antigen specificity for these receptors is unknown. This specimen consisted of cultured PBMCs, obtained from culture after CMV antigen stimulation. These receptors were obtained from a human donor in good health (CMV status not recorded). Some clones in this sample may be carry-over from other donors' samples.

In this sample, this clonotype turned up a few times. This chain joins TRBV11-2 and TRBJ1-6, with 8 bases fitting TRBD1. In germline, CDR1 is SGHAT, CDR2 FQNNGV. The CDR3 contains 15 residues. V gave up 2 bases and J gave up 10 bases; unmatched junction bases: 7. This CDR3 reads CASSLRGTGFSPLHF. CDR3 coding DNA: TGTGCCAGCAGCTTACGCGGGACAGGTTTCTCACCCCTCCACTTT.

The rearrangement links TRBV29-1 to TRBJ1-1, with D hard to call. V lost 5 bases and J 0 bases, leaving 13 bases between the germline ends. Germline-derived CDR1 and CDR2 are SQVTM and ANQGSEA. The CDR3 spans 14 residues. The CDR3 sequence is CSVMPRSMNTEAFF. For the CDR3, the DNA is TGCAGCGTTATGCCCCGTTCCATGAACACTGAAGCTTTCTTT.

The chain couples TRBV5-1 to TRBJ2-3, with TRBD2 as a possible D gene (6 bases). CDR3 length: 15 amino acids. V lost 2 bases, J lost 4 bases, and 14 bases lay in between. Germline loops: CDR1 SGHRS, CDR2 YFSETQ. CDR3 loop: CASSFSRGRPDTQYF. CDR3 nucleotides: TGCGCCAGCAGCTTCTCGCGGGGTCGGCCAGATACGCAGTATTTT. Using reference TRBV5-1 and TRBJ2-3 for the parts outside the CDR3, the full variable domain is KAGVTQTPRYLIKTRGQQVTLSCSPISGHRSVSWYQQTPGQGLQFLFEYFSETQRNKGNFPGRFSGRQFSNSRSEMNVSTLELGDSALYLCASSFSRGRPDTQYFGPGTRLTVL.

The rearrangement uses TRBV7-2 and TRBJ1-4; 9 nucleotides line up with TRBD1. Germline-derived CDR1 and CDR2 are SGHTA and FQGNSA. The CDR3 totals 18 residues. Trimming cost V 1 base and J 7 bases; bases outside gene matches: 13. The CDR3 DNA reads TGTGCCAGCAGCTTAGAGCCGGGACAGGGCGGGTTCGGTGAAAAACTGTTTTTT. Its protein product is CASSLEPGQGGFGEKLFF.

This clonotype is a singleton in its sample. V and J are TRBV20-1 and TRBJ2-1, with TRBD2 matching over 9 bases. The CDR3 extends over 17 amino acids. CDR1 is DFQATT, CDR2 SNEGSKA, per germline (reference sequence). V gave up 1 base and J gave up 0 bases; unmatched junction bases: 7. The CDR3 reads CSARGSLAGSSYNEQFF. The CDR3 region has the DNA TGCAGTGCTAGAGGGTCCCTAGCGGGAAGCTCCTACAATGAGCAGTTCTTC.

This clonotype was seen only a few times. The chain employs TRBV7-2 and TRBJ2-7, with 13 bases that match TRBD2. Germline CDR1 SGHTA, CDR2 FQGNSA. V lost 6 bases, J lost 6 bases, and 8 bases stayed unmatched. The CDR3 runs to 15 residues. The CDR3 here is CASSSKLAGGREQYF. CDR3 coding DNA: TGTGCCAGCAGTTCAAAACTAGCGGGGGGGCGCGAGCAGTACTTC.

This chain uses TRBV11-2 with TRBJ2-7, with D tentatively TRBD2 (7 bases). V gave up 4 bases and J gave up 4 bases, with 17 bases separating them. Germline V gene sequence: CDR1 SGHAT, CDR2 FQNNGV. This CDR3 comprises 15 residues. CDR3 coding DNA: TGTGCCAGCAGCTCTGGGGGGCGGGAGAGGTACGAGCAGTACTTC. This encodes CASSSGGRERYEQYF.

The CDR3 sequence is CASSLRELGADTQYF. The DNA for the CDR3 is TGCGCCAGCAGCCTAAGGGAGCTAGGAGCGGATACGCAGTATTTT. The rearrangement joins TRBV5-1 to TRBJ2-3; D might be TRBD2 (5 bases). The V end lost 4 bases, the J end lost 6 bases, and 18 bases lay between the germline ends. The length of the CDR3 is 15 residues. Looked up from germline, CDR1 is SGHRS and CDR2 is YFSETQ.

The rearrangement joins TRBV5-6 to TRBJ2-2; weak D call: TRBD2 (6 bases). This CDR3 comprises 16 residues. Germline values: CDR1 SGHDT, CDR2 YYEEEE. Trimming removed 4 bases from V and 3 bases from J, with 16 bases in between. CDR3 in DNA: TGTGCCAGCAGCACGTGGGACTTCCCCCACACCGGGGAGCTGTTTTTT. Encoded protein: CASSTWDFPHTGELFF.